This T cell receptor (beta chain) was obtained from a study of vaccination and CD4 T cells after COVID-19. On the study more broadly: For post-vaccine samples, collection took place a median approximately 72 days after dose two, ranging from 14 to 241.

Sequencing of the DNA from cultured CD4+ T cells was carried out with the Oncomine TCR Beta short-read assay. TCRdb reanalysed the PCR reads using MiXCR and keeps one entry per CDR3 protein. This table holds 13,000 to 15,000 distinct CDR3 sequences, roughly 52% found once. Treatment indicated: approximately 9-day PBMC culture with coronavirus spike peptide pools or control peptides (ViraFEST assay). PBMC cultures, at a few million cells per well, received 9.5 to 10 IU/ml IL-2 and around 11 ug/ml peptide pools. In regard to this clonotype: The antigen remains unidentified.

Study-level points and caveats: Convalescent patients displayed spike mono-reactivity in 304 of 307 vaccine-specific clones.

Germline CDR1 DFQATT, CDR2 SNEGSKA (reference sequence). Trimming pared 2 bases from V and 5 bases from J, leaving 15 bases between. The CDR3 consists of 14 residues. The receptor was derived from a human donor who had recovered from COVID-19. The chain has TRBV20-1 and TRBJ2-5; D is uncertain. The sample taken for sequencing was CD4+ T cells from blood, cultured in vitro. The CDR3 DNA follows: TGCAGTGCTAGAAGGAGTCTAGGTTTGGAGACCCAGTACTTC. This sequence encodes CSARRSLGLETQYF.